This T cell receptor beta chain emerged from a study of T cell responses to AZD1222 COVID-19 vaccine. Germline CDR1 reads MNHEY; CDR2 reads SMNVEV (reference sequence). The CDR3 has 14 amino acids. The V gene lost 0 bases and the J gene lost 6 bases, with 8 bases spanning the gap. TCRdb keeps only in-frame clones here, not all; method: immunoSEQ multiplex PCR. The top ten hold roughly 17% of the sample, which has some 100,000 clones, roughly nine tenths seen once. The J gene is TRBJ2-2, the V gene TRBV27; D is unclear. This TCR was recovered from an adult in good health. The sample here was peripheral blood, taken on day 0 of AZD1222 vaccination. The CDR3 reads CASSLSLVAGELFF. The CDR3 DNA follows: TGTGCCAGCAGTTTATCGCTGGTAGCCGGGGAGCTGTTTTTT.